Described below is a single T cell receptor beta chain sequence and its context. The target antigen is unknown. The record originates from a study of a mutant IDH1 vaccine in newly diagnosed glioma. Study details: In some groups vaccination began 4-6 weeks post-radiotherapy; others received it with temozolomide. Previous treatment comprised radiotherapy, temozolomide, or both, mostly both. Study results and caveats: Vaccine-induced immune responses were detected in roughly 93% of patients.

As to time point: week 47, end of study. The investigators gave 300 ug of mutant IDH1 20-mer peptide in each vaccine dose, together with topical imiquimod. At weeks 1, 3, 5, 7, 11, 15, 19 and 23, patients received a vaccination, eight in all. TCRdb keeps only in-frame clones here, not all; method: immunoSEQ multiplex PCR. The sample carries roughly 34,000 clones, about 80% recorded once. The material was PBMCs, obtained from a glioma patient whose treatment included an IDH1 peptide vaccine. This receptor was taken from a man younger than 40 with glioma.

The CDR3 is CAWDRDRGKQPQHF. The CDR3 bases are TGTGCCTGGGACCGGGACAGGGGAAAACAGCCCCAGCATTTT. The V call is TRBV30, the J call TRBJ1-5; 10 bases are shared with TRBD1. The CDR3 is 14 amino acids. Germline CDR1 GTSNPN, CDR2 SVGIG (reference sequence). V was clipped by 5 bases and J by 7 bases; unmatched bases: 8.